This entry lists 22 T cell receptor beta chains sequenced from one sample in a study of blood T cell repertoires in COVID-19. Measured with immunoSEQ multiplex PCR; TCRdb has only the in-frame clones, and not every one. The table records roughly 340,000 clones, more than 75% of them present only once. The source material was peripheral blood. These receptors all come from a woman in her forties or fifties with COVID-19, enrolled during active disease.

The chain has TRBV18 and TRBJ1-1; 7 nucleotides agree with TRBD1. The CDR3 is 16 residues long. V lost 6 bases and J lost 3; bases outside the gene matches: 13. Germline V lookup: CDR1 KGHSH, CDR2 LQKENI. The CDR3 coding sequence is TGTGCCAGCTCGAGAGGGGGCAAATCCTCCGACACTGAAGCTTTCTTT. Its translation is CASSRGGKSSDTEAFF.

The chain uses TRBV4-1 and TRBJ2-7; 8 bases fit TRBD2. V lost 4 bases to trimming and J lost 5 bases; unmatched junction nucleotides: 13. Germline CDR1 is MGHRA and CDR2 is YSYEKL. The CDR3 is 16 amino acids. CDR3 sequence: CASSLYYGTRYDEQYF. In nucleotides, the CDR3 is TGCGCCAGCAGCCTATACTACGGGACTAGGTACGACGAGCAGTACTTC.

The J gene is TRBJ1-4, the V gene TRBV19; 9 nucleotides match TRBD1. After removal of 6 bases from V and 6 bases from J, the junction contained 5 bases not matched to a gene. From germline, CDR1 is LNHDA and CDR2 SQIVND (reference sequence). The CDR3 is 14 residues long. CDR3 in amino acids: CASRLTGGHEKLFF. In DNA form, the CDR3 reads TGTGCCAGTAGACTGACAGGGGGGCATGAAAAACTGTTTTTT.

This chain connects TRBV5-5 to TRBJ1-3, with a possible D match to TRBD1 (6 bases). The ends were cut back, 4 bases at V and 3 bases at J, with 14 bases in the middle. The CDR3 totals 15 residues. CDR1 is SGHKS and CDR2 is YYEKEE in the germline V gene (reference sequence). CDR3 in amino acids: CASSRYGQFGNTIYF. CDR3 DNA sequence: TGTGCCAGCAGCCGATACGGACAGTTTGGAAACACCATATATTTT.

The chain combines TRBV25-1 with TRBJ1-2; perhaps TRBD1 as D (6 bases). Germline V lookup: CDR1 MGHDK, CDR2 SYGVNS. The CDR3 is 15 amino acids. The V and J ends lost 3 bases and 0 bases respectively, with 11 bases between them. The CDR3, as DNA: TGTGCCAGCAGTGACCCGGGACAAGCTAACTATGGCTACACCTTC. It translates to CASSDPGQANYGYTF.

This clone was counted once. The rearrangement uses TRBV6-5 and TRBJ2-7; 13 bases agree with TRBD2. The CDR3 loop spans 16 amino acids. Trimming took 0 bases from V and 2 from J; bases not matched to a gene: 1. Per germline, CDR1 MNHEY and CDR2 SVGAGI. The CDR3 loop is CASSYSGLAGPYEQYF. The CDR3 DNA follows: TGTGCCAGCAGTTACTCGGGACTAGCGGGGCCCTACGAGCAGTACTTC.

The V gene is TRBV12-3 or TRBV12-4, the J gene TRBJ2-7, with a weak D call TRBD1 (6 bases). The CDR3 loop spans 12 amino acids. V dropped 5 bases and J dropped 2 bases, with 7 bases sitting between them. The CDR3 DNA reads TGTGCCAGCAGTCGACAGGCCTACGAGCAGTACTTC. This sequence encodes CASSRQAYEQYF.

The CDR3 region has the DNA TGCAGCGTTGCCTCCCCCCACCGGCTAGCAGGCGATGAGCAGTTCTTC. It is translated as CSVASPHRLAGDEQFF. The V call is TRBV29-1, the J call TRBJ2-1, with D possibly being TRBD2 (5 bases). Trimming removed 4 bases from V and 8 bases from J, with 24 bases in between. The CDR3 has 16 amino acids. Germline loops: CDR1 SQVTM, CDR2 ANQGSEA.

This sequence joins TRBV29-1 and TRBJ2-3; 8 bases align to TRBD1. This CDR3 comprises 16 residues. From germline, CDR1 is SQVTM and CDR2 ANQGSEA. The trim removed 0 bases at V and 2 bases at J, leaving 7 bases unmatched. The CDR3 nucleotides read TGCAGCGTTGAAGAGGGCGGGACAGGACCCACAGATACGCAGTATTTT. This gives the protein CSVEEGGTGPTDTQYF.

The V gene is TRBV19, the J gene TRBJ1-2; 7 bases align to TRBD1. The ends lost 8 bases at V and 4 bases at J; junction bases unmatched: 10. This CDR3 has 14 amino acids. Germline values: CDR1 LNHDA, CDR2 SQIVND (reference sequence). CDR3 nucleotide sequence: TGTGCCAGTGGTACCGGGACAGACCTCTATGGCTACACCTTC. It codes for CASGTGTDLYGYTF.

Comments on this clone: Additional DNA sequences in this sample encode the identical CDR3. The chain is built from TRBV30 and TRBJ1-1; D gene uncertain. The CDR3 runs 13 residues. Germline V CDR1 and CDR2: GTSNPN, SVGIG (reference sequence). Trimming cost V 0 bases and J 1 base, with 6 bases left between them. This CDR3 is CAWSVRRNTEAFF. The CDR3 nucleotides are TGTGCCTGGAGTGTACGCAGGAACACTGAAGCTTTCTTT.

The V call is TRBV16, the J call TRBJ2-3; 7 bases fit TRBD2. The V gene's germline CDR1 is KGHSY and CDR2 FQNENV. The CDR3 runs to 14 residues. V lost 1 base and J lost 4; bases outside the gene matches: 2. The CDR3 nucleotides read TGTGCCAGCAGCCAATTGGCGGGAGCAGATACGCAGTATTTT. It encodes CASSQLAGADTQYF.

This clone was found once. The chain joins TRBV5-1 to TRBJ2-3; maybe TRBD2 (6 bases). V was clipped by 0 bases and J by 1 base, with 18 bases between them. From germline, CDR1 is SGHRS and CDR2 YFSETQ. The CDR3 covers 18 residues. The CDR3 loop is CASSLDPGGWSGTDTQYF. CDR3 nucleotides: TGCGCCAGCAGCTTGGATCCTGGAGGGTGGAGTGGCACAGATACGCAGTATTTT.

The chain recombines TRBV7-9 with TRBJ1-3; maybe TRBD1 (5 bases). Germline V CDR1 and CDR2: SEHNR, FQNEAQ (reference sequence). Trimming shortened V by 6 bases and J by 4 bases, and 19 bases separated the two germline ends. The CDR3 runs to 16 residues. The DNA for the CDR3 is TGTGCCAGCAGTGAGGCCGGGGGGTCAATCGGAAACACCATATATTTT. Its translation is CASSEAGGSIGNTIYF.

The chain recombines TRBV30 with TRBJ2-1; D unclear. CDR3 size: 19 residues. The germline gives CDR1 GTSNPN, CDR2 SVGIG (reference sequence). Between the trimmed V and J ends, which lost 0 bases and 0 bases, there was a span of 21 bases. DNA of the CDR3: TGTGCCTGGAGTGTACCCCCGAGATTGACAATGAGCTCCTACAATGAGCAGTTCTTC. Translated, it gives CAWSVPPRLTMSSYNEQFF.

The chain links TRBV7-2 to TRBJ2-2, with 12 bases lining up with TRBD2. This CDR3 has 16 residues. Germline V CDR1 and CDR2: SGHTA, FQGNSA. V gave up 5 bases and J gave up 1 base; unmatched junction bases: 2. CDR3 region: CASSPTSGGNTGELFF. The CDR3 region has the DNA TGTGCCAGCAGCCCGACTAGCGGGGGGAACACCGGGGAGCTGTTTTTT.

The DNA of the CDR3 is TGTGCCAGCAGCATGACAGGGGCTTCCTACGAGCAGTACTTC. It yields the protein CASSMTGASYEQYF. The rearrangement links TRBV7-2 to TRBJ2-7; TRBD1 agrees at 8 bases. Germline V CDR1 and CDR2: SGHTA, FQGNSA. V lost 5 bases, J lost 1 base, and 4 bases stayed unmatched. The CDR3 sequence is 14 residues long.

V and J are TRBV5-1 and TRBJ2-6; no clear D. Trimming removed 4 bases from V and 0 bases from J, with 11 bases in between. The CDR3 runs 16 residues. Per the germline V gene, CDR1 is SGHRS and CDR2 is YFSETQ. The CDR3 loop reads CASSKVEHSGANVLTF. The CDR3 nucleotides are TGCGCCAGCAGCAAAGTTGAACACTCTGGGGCCAACGTCCTGACTTTC.

The chain carries TRBV7-9 and TRBJ2-5, with 7 nucleotides matching TRBD2. CDR3 size: 15 residues. The germline gives CDR1 SEHNR, CDR2 FQNEAQ (reference sequence). Trimming took 5 bases from V and 1 from J; bases not matched to a gene: 7. The CDR3 DNA sequence: TGTGCCAGCAGCGCCCACTCTAGCGGCCAAGAGACCCAGTACTTC. It is translated as CASSAHSSGQETQYF.

The chain uses TRBV29-1 and TRBJ2-3, with D possibly TRBD1 on 5 matching bases. V was clipped by 3 bases and J by 4 bases, with 11 bases between them. CDR1 is SQVTM, CDR2 ANQGSEA, per germline. The CDR3 loop spans 13 amino acids. CDR3 in DNA: TGCAGCGTTGATTTGGGGCTACCAGATACGCAGTATTTT. It codes for CSVDLGLPDTQYF.

A few counts support this clone. The rearrangement joins TRBV7-2 to TRBJ1-4; a possible D gene is TRBD1 (5 bases). The CDR3 totals 13 residues. The V gene's germline CDR1 is SGHTA and CDR2 FQGNSA. The V and J ends lost 8 bases and 4 bases respectively, with 11 bases between them. Here the CDR3 reads CASRHGGNEKLFF. DNA for the CDR3: TGTGCCAGCCGTCACGGGGGTAATGAAAAACTGTTTTTT.

The rearrangement uses TRBV19 and TRBJ2-5, with TRBD1 matching over 8 bases. Germline values: CDR1 LNHDA, CDR2 SQIVND (reference sequence). The junction had 7 bases not matched to a gene; V was cut back by 5 bases and J by 5 bases. The CDR3 is 14 residues long. The CDR3 loop is CASSPRQGYETQYF. As DNA, the CDR3 is TGTGCCAGTAGTCCCAGACAGGGGTACGAGACCCAGTACTTC.